Following are 13 T cell receptor beta chains from one sample sequenced in a study of blood T cell repertoires in COVID-19. Sequenced by immunoSEQ multiplex PCR; TCRdb stores in-frame clones only, minus some. The data show tens of thousands of clones, 89% seen once. Sequenced material: peripheral blood. The receptors shown here come from a man in his 60s with COVID-19, enrolled during active disease.

The CDR3 coding sequence is TGTGCCAGCAGCCTTCGACAGGGGGTGGATACGCAGTATTTT. Protein: CASSLRQGVDTQYF. This rearrangement joins TRBV11-3 to TRBJ2-3, with 9 positions matching TRBD1. Germline V gene data show CDR1 as SGHNT and CDR2 as YENEEA. V trimming: 5 bases; J trimming: 6 bases; junction bases outside the gene matches: 6. The CDR3 runs 14 residues.

The gene calls are TRBV5-1 and TRBJ2-1; 7 positions agree with TRBD1. In germline, CDR1 is SGHRS, CDR2 YFSETQ. The CDR3 sequence is 16 residues long. V was clipped by 4 bases and J by 7 bases; unmatched bases: 14. The CDR3 region is CASSPETGNGWNEQFF. In DNA, the CDR3 is TGCGCCAGCAGCCCTGAGACAGGGAACGGGTGGAATGAGCAGTTCTTC.

This rearrangement joins TRBV11-3 to TRBJ2-2, with TRBD1 matching over 7 bases. Unmatched junction bases numbered 5, after V lost 5 bases and J lost 5 bases. This CDR3 region has 14 residues. Germline assignment: CDR1 SGHNT and CDR2 YENEEA. CDR3 DNA sequence: TGTGCCAGCAGCGGGACAGTTGGAACCGGGGAGCTGTTTTTT. Translating it yields CASSGTVGTGELFF.

CDR3 loop: CASTGSPRSEQFF. The DNA for the CDR3 is TGTGCCAGCACGGGATCTCCACGCAGTGAGCAGTTCTTC. The chain recombines TRBV6-5 with TRBJ2-1; TRBD2 might be the D (5 bases). Germline lookup yields CDR1 MNHEY and CDR2 SVGAGI. The V gene lost 7 bases and the J gene lost 9 bases, with 16 bases spanning the gap. The length of the CDR3 is 13 residues.

The J gene is TRBJ2-5, the V gene TRBV11-2; TRBD1 aligns across 9 bases. Trimming took 0 bases from V and 7 from J; bases not matched to a gene: 6. The CDR3 is 15 residues long. Germline assignment: CDR1 SGHAT and CDR2 FQNNGV. CDR3 DNA: TGTGCCAGCAGCTTAGAGGGACAGGGTATGGGGACCCAGTACTTC. Translation gives CASSLEGQGMGTQYF.

The V call is TRBV19, the J call TRBJ1-2, with D hard to call. The CDR3 extends over 13 amino acids. V lost 5 bases to trimming and J lost 7 bases, with 14 bases between them. In germline, CDR1 is LNHDA, CDR2 SQIVND (reference sequence). The CDR3 reads CASSRPPRGGYTF. The CDR3 nucleotides read TGTGCCAGTAGTCGACCCCCTCGCGGTGGCTACACCTTC.

V and J are TRBV11-2 and TRBJ2-5, with 14 bases aligning to TRBD2. Germline CDR1 is SGHAT and CDR2 is FQNNGV. The junction had 3 bases not matched to a gene; V was cut back by 5 bases and J by 1 base. This CDR3 comprises 16 residues. Here the CDR3 reads CASSPGLAGGQETQYF. The CDR3 DNA reads TGTGCCAGCAGCCCTGGACTAGCGGGAGGCCAAGAGACCCAGTACTTC.

This clone has more than one count but fewer than ten. The rearrangement links TRBV11-2 to TRBJ2-7; 8 bases line up with TRBD1. The junction had 6 bases not matched to a gene; V was cut back by 5 bases and J by 3 bases. The CDR3 covers 14 residues. Germline values: CDR1 SGHAT, CDR2 FQNNGV. CDR3 residues: CASSITGGNYEQYF. The DNA of the CDR3 is TGTGCCAGCAGCATTACAGGGGGTAACTACGAGCAGTACTTC.

The CDR3 nucleotides read TGTGCCAGCAGGGGCCCGGGAGAGCCGCCGATCACAGATACGCAGTATTTT. As protein: CASRGPGEPPITDTQYF. The rearrangement links TRBV5-4 to TRBJ2-3; tentative D call: TRBD2 (6 bases). V lost 5 bases and J 2 bases, leaving 21 bases between the germline ends. The CDR3 is 17 residues long. The germline CDR1 and CDR2 sequences are SGHNT and YYREEE (reference sequence).

The V and J genes are TRBV2 and TRBJ1-4, with 9 bases lining up with TRBD1. Germline V lookup: CDR1 SNHLY, CDR2 FYNNEI. The CDR3 contains 15 residues. V dropped 5 bases and J dropped 6; count of bases not matched to a gene: 7. CDR3 sequence (DNA): TGTGCCAGCAGTAGAGACAGGGGGTCGGATGAAAAACTGTTTTTT. Its protein product is CASSRDRGSDEKLFF.

This clone was observed a handful of times. The chain recombines TRBV10-2 with TRBJ2-7; the match to TRBD1 covers 7 bases. The V segment lost 4 bases and the J segment 1 base; nucleotides outside the gene matches: 4. CDR1 is WSHSY and CDR2 is SAAADI in the germline V gene. CDR3 length equals 14 residues. This CDR3 reads CASSGGTVSYEQYF. As DNA, the CDR3 is TGCGCCAGCAGTGGAGGGACAGTTTCCTACGAGCAGTACTTC.

CDR3 nucleotides: TGTGCCAGCAGCTTAATGTTCGATCAGCCCCAGCATTTT. This encodes CASSLMFDQPQHF. V is TRBV11-2 and J is TRBJ1-5, with D hard to call. This CDR3 has 13 residues. The germline gives CDR1 SGHAT, CDR2 FQNNGV. V lost 2 bases and J 5 bases, leaving 7 bases between the germline ends.

The chain combines TRBV4-3 with TRBJ2-7; 7 nucleotides align to TRBD1. The CDR3 sequence is 17 residues long. V was pared by 0 bases and J by 4 bases, with 12 bases of the junction left unmatched. Per the germline V gene, CDR1 is LGHNA and CDR2 is YSLEER. The CDR3 bases are TGCGCCAGCAGCCAAGAACCATACAGGGGAGAAGGGTACGAGCAGTACTTC. Translation: CASSQEPYRGEGYEQYF.